The 21 T cell receptor beta chains given below trace back to one sample, sequenced in a study of shared clonotypes between healthy human individuals. The method was immunoSEQ multiplex PCR; TCRdb's version includes in-frame clones alone and lacks a portion of them. The data hold approximately 720,000 clones, with around 92% observed a single time. The naive CD8 subset, CD45RO-negative cells positively selected for CCR7, excluded terminally differentiated effector memory CD45RA+ cells. Material for sequencing was naive CD8+ T cells sorted from blood. Receptors originate from a young man in good health.

The rearrangement joins TRBV9 to TRBJ2-7; D is perhaps TRBD1 or TRBD2 (5 bases each). Between the trimmed V and J ends, which lost 4 bases and 0 bases, there was a span of 17 bases. From germline, CDR1 is SGDLS and CDR2 YYNGEE. This CDR3 region has 16 residues. CDR3 sequence (DNA): TGTGCCAGCAGCACGCACCGGGACGGAAGCTCCTACGAGCAGTACTTC. Translating it yields CASSTHRDGSSYEQYF.

This clone was picked up one time. The J gene is TRBJ2-7, the V gene TRBV23-1, with 8 bases identical to TRBD1. TRBV23-1 is placed among ORFs of uncertain function. The CDR3 has 13 amino acids. Trimming removed 4 bases from V and 6 bases from J; junction bases left unmatched: 5. This CDR3 reads CASSPTTGGEQYF. CDR3 in DNA: TGCGCCAGCAGTCCAACTACAGGGGGCGAGCAGTACTTC.

This chain links TRBV16 with TRBJ2-4; maybe TRBD1 (5 bases). This CDR3 contains 14 residues. Germline CDR1 and CDR2: KGHSY and FQNENV. Deletions cut 1 base from V and 8 bases from J, with 12 bases between. CDR3 protein: CASSQFPGFDIQYF. DNA for the CDR3: TGTGCCAGCAGCCAATTTCCAGGGTTTGACATTCAGTACTTC.

The V and J genes are TRBV11-2 and TRBJ2-1; either TRBD1 or TRBD2 may supply D (6 bases each). This CDR3 region has 18 residues. Trimming stripped 1 base from V and 4 bases from J, with 20 bases between. Germline V gene sequence: CDR1 SGHAT, CDR2 FQNNGV. The chain's CDR3 is CASSLVGAAGHSYNEQFF. The CDR3 DNA sequence: TGTGCCAGCAGCTTAGTAGGAGCCGCGGGACACTCTTACAATGAGCAGTTCTTC.

This sequence joins TRBV28 and TRBJ1-4, with a weak D call TRBD1 (6 bases). The CDR3 sequence is 16 residues long. Germline V CDR1 and CDR2: MDHEN, SYDVKM. Trimming shortened V by 8 bases and J by 0 bases, and 16 bases separated the two germline ends. CDR3 coding DNA: TGTGCCAGCGGTAGGCAGGGGCTGGCAACTAATGAAAAACTGTTTTTT. Translated: CASGRQGLATNEKLFF.

This chain uses TRBV7-2 with TRBJ2-7; TRBD1 aligns across 7 bases. V dropped 5 bases and J dropped 2; count of bases not matched to a gene: 3. The length of the CDR3 is 13 residues. Germline V gene data show CDR1 as SGHTA and CDR2 as FQGNSA. CDR3 nucleotide sequence: TGTGCCAGCAGCCCTGACAGGGCCTACGAGCAGTACTTC. It encodes CASSPDRAYEQYF. Full variable domain (remainder filled in from reference TRBV7-2 and TRBJ2-7): GAGVSQSPSNKVTEKGKDVELRCDPISGHTALYWYRQSLGQGLEFLIYFQGNSAPDKSGLPSDRFSAERTGGSVSTLTIQRTQQEDSAVYLCASSPDRAYEQYFGPGTRLTVT.

This chain links TRBV9 with TRBJ2-1, with D unresolved. This CDR3 is 13 amino acids long. V was trimmed by 4 bases and J by 9 bases, leaving 14 bases between them. Germline CDR1 and CDR2: SGDLS and YYNGEE. The chain's CDR3 is CASSPRTTAEQFF. CDR3 nucleotides: TGTGCCAGCAGCCCAAGAACGACTGCTGAGCAGTTCTTC. Drawing the rest from reference TRBV9 and TRBJ2-1, the complete variable domain is DSGVTQTPKHLITATGQRVTLRCSPRSGDLSVYWYQQSLDQGLQFLIQYYNGEERAKGNILERFSAQQFPDLHSELNLSSLELGDSALYFCASSPRTTAEQFFGPGTRLTVL.

The rearrangement uses TRBV19 and TRBJ2-4, with D possibly TRBD2 on 6 matching bases. Germline CDR1 LNHDA, CDR2 SQIVND (reference sequence). This CDR3 spans 14 amino acids. Trimming stripped 4 bases from V and 2 bases from J, with 9 bases between. For the CDR3, the DNA is TGTGCCAGTAGTAAGGCGGGAACCAAAAACATTCAGTACTTC. Encoded protein: CASSKAGTKNIQYF.

This clone was counted a single time. Possible read error: a much larger clone is one base away. The same CDR3 is also encoded by other DNA sequences in this sample. The gene calls are TRBV27 and TRBJ2-7, with no clear D. Germline V lookup: CDR1 MNHEY, CDR2 SMNVEV (reference sequence). Trimming took 6 bases from V and 3 from J, leaving 6 bases between them. This CDR3 is 11 amino acids long. CDR3 in DNA: TGTGCCAGCAGATCAAACTACGAGCAGTACTTC. Translated, it gives CASRSNYEQYF.

This clone was picked up one time. The chain links TRBV11-2 to TRBJ1-2, with no clear D. Between the trimmed V and J ends, which lost 0 bases and 8 bases, there was a span of 19 bases. The CDR3 is 16 residues long. Germline CDR1 is SGHAT and CDR2 is FQNNGV. The CDR3 region has the DNA TGTGCCAGCAGCTTAGATCAAAGCGCAGACTCTCAAGGCTACACCTTC. Translating it yields CASSLDQSADSQGYTF.

The table lists this clone with a count of one. The chain carries TRBV6-6 and TRBJ2-5; TRBD1 matches at 7 bases. The CDR3 extends over 15 amino acids. Per germline, CDR1 MNHNY and CDR2 SVGAGI (reference sequence). Losses at the gene ends were 0 bases for V and 5 bases for J; bases not matched to a gene: 6. CDR3 nucleotides: TGTGCCAGCAGTTACTCGCAGGGGGTGATGGAGACCCAGTACTTC. Translated: CASSYSQGVMETQYF.

CDR3 region: CASGLQVGTEAFF. The CDR3 region has the DNA TGTGCTAGTGGTTTGCAGGTGGGCACTGAAGCTTTCTTT. The V and J genes are TRBV12-5 and TRBJ1-1; D call uncertain. This CDR3 comprises 13 residues. Germline V CDR1 and CDR2: LGHNT, FRNRAP. The germline V and J ends were trimmed by 2 bases and 4 bases, with 8 bases remaining between them.

Points on this clone: Other DNA variants within this sample encode the same CDR3. This chain joins TRBV27 and TRBJ1-1, with D possibly TRBD1 on 6 matching bases. Trimming took 5 bases from V and 8 from J, leaving 9 bases between them. This CDR3 has 11 amino acids. The germline V gene encodes CDR1 MNHEY and CDR2 SMNVEV (reference sequence). The CDR3 nucleotides read TGTGCCAGCAGTGGAGGGACAGAAGCTTTCTTT. Protein sequence: CASSGGTEAFF.

The chain employs TRBV7-7 and TRBJ2-7; 11 nucleotides line up with TRBD1. V was pared by 3 bases and J by 6 bases, with 7 bases of the junction left unmatched. The germline V gene has CDR1 SSHAT and CDR2 FNYEAQ (reference sequence). The CDR3 extends over 15 amino acids. The CDR3 reads CASSFPRDRGGEQYF. The CDR3 DNA reads TGTGCCAGCAGCTTTCCCCGGGACAGGGGGGGCGAGCAGTACTTC.

The chain uses TRBV2 and TRBJ2-1; D perhaps matches TRBD2 (5 bases). Germline CDR1 is SNHLY and CDR2 is FYNNEI. V shed 6 bases and J shed 8 bases, with 20 bases lying between them. CDR3 length equals 15 residues. The CDR3 nucleotides are TGTGCCAGCAGGACGGGGTGGGGTTTGATTGATGAGCAGTTCTTC. Residues: CASRTGWGLIDEQFF.

Regarding this clone: Within the sample, other DNA sequences also encode this same CDR3. V and J are TRBV25-1 and TRBJ2-5; D gene uncertain. V was shortened by 6 bases and J by 3 bases, with 2 bases between the two germline ends. The germline V gene has CDR1 MGHDK and CDR2 SYGVNS. This CDR3 spans 10 amino acids. The CDR3 region has the DNA TGTGCCAGCAGGGAAGAGACCCAGTACTTC. Its protein is CASREETQYF.

The rearrangement joins TRBV19 to TRBJ2-7; no reliable D call. The germline V gene encodes CDR1 LNHDA and CDR2 SQIVND (reference sequence). The germline V and J ends were trimmed by 3 bases and 0 bases, with 9 bases remaining between them. The CDR3 is made up of 14 amino acids. The CDR3 sequence is CASSMTASSYEQYF. CDR3 sequence (DNA): TGTGCCAGTAGTATGACCGCGAGCTCCTACGAGCAGTACTTC.

The genes are TRBV19 and TRBJ1-2, with TRBD1 as a possible D gene (5 bases). The CDR3 runs to 13 residues. Trimming removed 10 bases at V and 8 bases at J, with 20 bases between. The germline V gene has CDR1 LNHDA and CDR2 SQIVND (reference sequence). The CDR3 spells CATTGPGQLGYTF. In DNA, the CDR3 is TGTGCCACCACAGGTCCAGGGCAACTCGGCTACACCTTC.

The V call is TRBV13, the J call TRBJ2-1; unclear D gene. The CDR3 is made up of 18 amino acids. V lost 0 bases and J lost 5, with 20 bases in between. Germline assignment: CDR1 PRHDT and CDR2 FYEKMQ (reference sequence). The CDR3 sequence: CASSLGPRPQNPHNEQFF. CDR3 bases: TGTGCCAGCAGCTTAGGGCCCCGGCCCCAGAATCCCCACAATGAGCAGTTCTTC.

V is TRBV2 and J is TRBJ1-5; D uncertain. Germline V gene sequence: CDR1 SNHLY, CDR2 FYNNEI. V was trimmed by 0 bases and J by 5 bases, leaving 8 bases between them. This CDR3 is 14 amino acids long. CDR3 residues: CASSEAWRDQPQHF. CDR3 sequence (DNA): TGTGCCAGCAGTGAAGCGTGGAGGGATCAGCCCCAGCATTTT.

The chain carries TRBV19 and TRBJ1-1; D might be TRBD1 (5 bases). In germline, CDR1 is LNHDA, CDR2 SQIVND (reference sequence). The CDR3 sequence is 13 residues long. The V end lost 5 bases, the J end lost 1 base, and 8 bases lay between the germline ends. The CDR3 loop reads CASSYQGNTEAFF. For the CDR3, the DNA is TGTGCCAGTAGTTACCAGGGGAACACTGAAGCTTTCTTT.